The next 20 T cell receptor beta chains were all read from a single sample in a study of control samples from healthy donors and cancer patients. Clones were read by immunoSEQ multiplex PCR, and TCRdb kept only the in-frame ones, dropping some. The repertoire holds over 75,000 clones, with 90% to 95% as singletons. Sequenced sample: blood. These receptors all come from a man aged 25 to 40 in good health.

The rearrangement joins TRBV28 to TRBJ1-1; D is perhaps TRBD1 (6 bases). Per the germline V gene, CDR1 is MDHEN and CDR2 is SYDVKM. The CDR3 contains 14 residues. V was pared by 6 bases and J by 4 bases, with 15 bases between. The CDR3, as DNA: TGTGCCAGCAGCCATCAGGGGCTAGCCACTGAAGCTTTCTTT. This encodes CASSHQGLATEAFF.

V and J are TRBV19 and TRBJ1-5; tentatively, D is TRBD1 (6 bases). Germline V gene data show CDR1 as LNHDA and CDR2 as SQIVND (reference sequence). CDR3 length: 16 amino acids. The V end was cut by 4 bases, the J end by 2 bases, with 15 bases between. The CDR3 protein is CASSTNHYRGNQPQHF. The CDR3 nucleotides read TGTGCCAGTAGTACTAATCATTACAGGGGCAATCAGCCCCAGCATTTT.

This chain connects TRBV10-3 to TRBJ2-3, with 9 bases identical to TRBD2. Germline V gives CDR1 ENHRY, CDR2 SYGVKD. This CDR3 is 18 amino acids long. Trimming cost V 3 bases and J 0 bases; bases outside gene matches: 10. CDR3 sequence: CAISDPGGRAASTDTQYF. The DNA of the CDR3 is TGTGCCATCAGTGATCCCGGCGGGAGGGCCGCTAGCACAGATACGCAGTATTTT.

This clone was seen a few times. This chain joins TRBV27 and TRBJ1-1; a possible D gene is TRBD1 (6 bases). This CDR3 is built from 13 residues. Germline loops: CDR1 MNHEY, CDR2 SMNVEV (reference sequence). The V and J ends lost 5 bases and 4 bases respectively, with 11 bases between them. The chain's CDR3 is CASSPQGPTEAFF. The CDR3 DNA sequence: TGTGCCAGCAGTCCGCAGGGGCCCACTGAAGCTTTCTTT.

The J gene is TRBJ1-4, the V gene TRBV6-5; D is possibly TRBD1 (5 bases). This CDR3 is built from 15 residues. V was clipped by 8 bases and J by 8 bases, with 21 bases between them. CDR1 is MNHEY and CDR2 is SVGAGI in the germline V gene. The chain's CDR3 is CASGKGWEGQEKLFF. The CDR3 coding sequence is TGTGCCAGCGGGAAAGGGTGGGAGGGGCAGGAAAAACTGTTTTTT.

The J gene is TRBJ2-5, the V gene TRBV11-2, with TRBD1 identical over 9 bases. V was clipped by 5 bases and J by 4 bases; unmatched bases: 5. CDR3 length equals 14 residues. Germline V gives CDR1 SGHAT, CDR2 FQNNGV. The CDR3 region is CASSAGQGGETQYF. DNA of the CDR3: TGTGCCAGCAGCGCGGGACAGGGTGGAGAGACCCAGTACTTC.

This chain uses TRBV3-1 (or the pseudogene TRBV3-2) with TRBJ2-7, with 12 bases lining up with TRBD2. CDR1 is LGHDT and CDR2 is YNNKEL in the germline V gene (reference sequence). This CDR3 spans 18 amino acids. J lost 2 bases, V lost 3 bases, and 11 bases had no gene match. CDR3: CASSHRLAGEPGAYEQYF. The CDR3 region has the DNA TGTGCCAGCAGCCACAGACTAGCGGGAGAGCCTGGGGCCTACGAGCAGTACTTC.

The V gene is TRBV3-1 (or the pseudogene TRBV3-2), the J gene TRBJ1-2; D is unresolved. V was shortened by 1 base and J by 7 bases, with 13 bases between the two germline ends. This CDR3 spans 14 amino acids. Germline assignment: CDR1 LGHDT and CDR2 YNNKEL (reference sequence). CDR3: CASSQVISAIGYTF. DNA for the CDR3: TGTGCCAGCAGCCAAGTAATTTCGGCGATTGGCTACACCTTC.

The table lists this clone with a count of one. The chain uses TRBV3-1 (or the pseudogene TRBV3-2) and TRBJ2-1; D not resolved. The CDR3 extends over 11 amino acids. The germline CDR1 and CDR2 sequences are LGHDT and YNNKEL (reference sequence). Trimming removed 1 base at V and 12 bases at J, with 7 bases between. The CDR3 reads CASSQASAQFF. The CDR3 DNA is TGTGCCAGCAGCCAAGCCTCGGCGCAGTTCTTC.

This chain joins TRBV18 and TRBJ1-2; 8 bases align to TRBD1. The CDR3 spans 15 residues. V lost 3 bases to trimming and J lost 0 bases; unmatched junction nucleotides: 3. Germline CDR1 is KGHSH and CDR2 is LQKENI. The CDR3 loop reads CASSPGQEPNYGYTF. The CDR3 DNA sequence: TGTGCCAGCTCACCGGGACAGGAGCCTAACTATGGCTACACCTTC.

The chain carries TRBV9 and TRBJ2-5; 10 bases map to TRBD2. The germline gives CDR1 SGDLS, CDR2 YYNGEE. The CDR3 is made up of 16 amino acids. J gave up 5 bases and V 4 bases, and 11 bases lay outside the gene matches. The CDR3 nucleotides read TGTGCCAGCAGCATCTCTAGCGGGGGTTTCGAGGAGACCCAGTACTTC. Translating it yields CASSISSGGFEETQYF.

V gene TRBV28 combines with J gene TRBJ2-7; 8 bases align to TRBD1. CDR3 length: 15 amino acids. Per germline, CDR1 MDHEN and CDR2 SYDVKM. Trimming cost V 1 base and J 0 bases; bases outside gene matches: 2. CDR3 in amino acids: CASSLLTGGSYEQYF. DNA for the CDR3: TGTGCCAGCAGTTTATTAACAGGGGGCTCCTACGAGCAGTACTTC.

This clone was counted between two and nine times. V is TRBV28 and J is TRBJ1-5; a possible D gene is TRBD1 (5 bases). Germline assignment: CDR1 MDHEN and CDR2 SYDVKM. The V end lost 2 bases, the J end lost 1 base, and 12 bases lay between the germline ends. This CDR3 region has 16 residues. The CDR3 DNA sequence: TGTGCCAGCAGTTTAGCCAAGGGGCTAAGCAATCAGCCCCAGCATTTT. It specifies CASSLAKGLSNQPQHF.

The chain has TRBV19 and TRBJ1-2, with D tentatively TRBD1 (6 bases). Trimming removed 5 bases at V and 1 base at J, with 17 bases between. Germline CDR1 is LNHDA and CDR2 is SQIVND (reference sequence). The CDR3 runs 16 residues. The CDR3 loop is CASSRDINRVNYGYTF. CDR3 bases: TGTGCCAGTAGTCGGGACATAAACCGAGTTAACTATGGCTACACCTTC.

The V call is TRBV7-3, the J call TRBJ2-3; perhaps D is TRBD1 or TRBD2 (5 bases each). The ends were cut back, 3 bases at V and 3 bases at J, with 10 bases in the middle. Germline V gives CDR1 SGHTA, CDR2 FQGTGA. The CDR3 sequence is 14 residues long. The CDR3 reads CASSLGETTDTQYF. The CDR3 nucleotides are TGTGCCAGCAGCTTGGGGGAGACGACAGATACGCAGTATTTT.

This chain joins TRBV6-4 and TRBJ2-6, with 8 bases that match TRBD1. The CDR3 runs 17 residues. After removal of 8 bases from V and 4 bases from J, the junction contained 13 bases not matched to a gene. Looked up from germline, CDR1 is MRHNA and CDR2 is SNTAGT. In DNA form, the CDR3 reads TGTGCCAGCGGAGGTACGCAGGGGGCAGGAGGGGCCAACGTCCTGACTTTC. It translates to CASGGTQGAGGANVLTF.

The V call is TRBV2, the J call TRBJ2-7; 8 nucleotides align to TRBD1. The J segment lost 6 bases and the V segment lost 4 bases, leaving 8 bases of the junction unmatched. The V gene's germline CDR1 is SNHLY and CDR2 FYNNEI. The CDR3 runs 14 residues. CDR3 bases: TGTGCCAGCAGTGGGAGGTCAGGGGGCTTCGAGCAGTACTTC. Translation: CASSGRSGGFEQYF. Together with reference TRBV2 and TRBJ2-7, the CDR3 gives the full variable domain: EPEVTQTPSHQVTQMGQEVILRCVPISNHLYFYWYRQILGQKVEFLVSFYNNEISEKSEIFDDQFSVERPDGSNFTLKIRSTKLEDSAMYFCASSGRSGGFEQYFGPGTRLTVT.

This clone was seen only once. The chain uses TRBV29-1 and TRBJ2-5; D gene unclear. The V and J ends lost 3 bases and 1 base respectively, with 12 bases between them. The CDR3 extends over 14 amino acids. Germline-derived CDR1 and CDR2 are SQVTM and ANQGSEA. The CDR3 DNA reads TGCAGCGTTGATTCTCAGCGACTCCAAGAGACCCAGTACTTC. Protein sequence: CSVDSQRLQETQYF.

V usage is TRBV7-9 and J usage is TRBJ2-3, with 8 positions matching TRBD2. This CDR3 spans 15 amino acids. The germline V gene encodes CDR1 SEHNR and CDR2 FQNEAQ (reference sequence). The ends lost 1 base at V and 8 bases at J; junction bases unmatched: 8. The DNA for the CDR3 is TGTGCCAGCAGCTTAGAGGGGCTAGCGGGTTCTACGCAGTATTTT. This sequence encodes CASSLEGLAGSTQYF. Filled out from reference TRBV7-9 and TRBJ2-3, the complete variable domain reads DTGVSQNPRHKITKRGQNVTFRCDPISEHNRLYWYRQTLGQGPEFLTYFQNEAQLEKSRLLSDRFSAERPKGSFSTLEIQRTEQGDSAMYLCASSLEGLAGSTQYFGPGTRLTVL.

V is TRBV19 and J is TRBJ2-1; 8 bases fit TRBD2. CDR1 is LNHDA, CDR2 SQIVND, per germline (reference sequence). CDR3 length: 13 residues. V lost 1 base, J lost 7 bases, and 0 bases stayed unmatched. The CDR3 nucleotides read TGTGCCAGTAGTATAGCTAGCGGGAATGAGCAGTTCTTC. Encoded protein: CASSIASGNEQFF.